The entry that follows covers one T cell receptor (beta chain) sequence. The data are from a study of lymphopenia after photon versus proton radiotherapy. Sequenced by immunoSEQ multiplex PCR; TCRdb stores in-frame clones only, minus some. Of fewer than 25,000 clones in the sample, about four fifths were seen once. The CDR3 covers 16 residues. Trimming stripped 0 bases from V and 5 bases from J, with 12 bases between. Germline-derived CDR1 and CDR2 are SGHRS and YFSETQ. The rearrangement uses TRBV5-1 and TRBJ1-6, with D uncertain. Sample: peripheral blood, taken from a patient treated with photon-based radiotherapy. The receptor was isolated from a man aged 40-50 years with gastric cancer. The chain's CDR3 is CASSLAGPENNSPLHF. CDR3 nucleotides: TGCGCCAGCAGCTTGGCGGGTCCCGAGAATAATTCACCCCTCCACTTT.